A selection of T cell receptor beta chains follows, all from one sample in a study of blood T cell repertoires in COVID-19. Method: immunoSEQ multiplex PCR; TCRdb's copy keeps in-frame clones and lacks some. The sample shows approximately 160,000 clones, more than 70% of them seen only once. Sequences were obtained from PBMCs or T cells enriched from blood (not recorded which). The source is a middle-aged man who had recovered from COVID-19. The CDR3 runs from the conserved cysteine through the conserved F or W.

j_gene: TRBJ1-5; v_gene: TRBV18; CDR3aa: CASSLEGGNQPQHF
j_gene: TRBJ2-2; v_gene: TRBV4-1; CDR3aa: CASSQPTDPPGYTGELFF
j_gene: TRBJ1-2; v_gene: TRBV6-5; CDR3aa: CASIGPGGNGYTF
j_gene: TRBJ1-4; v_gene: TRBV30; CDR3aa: CAWRRAQASTNEKLFF
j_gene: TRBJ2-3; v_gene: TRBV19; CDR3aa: CASSPTTDTQYF
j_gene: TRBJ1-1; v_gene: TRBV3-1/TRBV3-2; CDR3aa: CASSQDVSAQAFF
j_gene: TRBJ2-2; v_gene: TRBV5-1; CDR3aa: CASSRGVGGPNTGELFF
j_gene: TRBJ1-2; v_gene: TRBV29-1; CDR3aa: CSVELGRGGRYGYTF
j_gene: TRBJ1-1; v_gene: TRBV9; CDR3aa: CASSPVDRNTEAFF
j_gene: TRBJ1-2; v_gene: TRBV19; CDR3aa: CASYRGSRGYTF
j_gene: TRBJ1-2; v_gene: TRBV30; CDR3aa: CAWSVRRGGYTF
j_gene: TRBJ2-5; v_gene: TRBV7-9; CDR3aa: CASSTKRGGQETQYF
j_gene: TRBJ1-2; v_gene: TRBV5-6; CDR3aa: CASSGTGTNYGYTF
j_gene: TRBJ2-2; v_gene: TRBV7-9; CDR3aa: CASSFRGSGELFF
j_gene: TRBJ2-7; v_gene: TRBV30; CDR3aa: CAWSVSPTGGVQYF
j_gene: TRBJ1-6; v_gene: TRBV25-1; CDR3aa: CASHENAGYNSPLHF
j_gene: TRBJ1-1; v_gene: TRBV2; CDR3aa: CASLRYSEAFF
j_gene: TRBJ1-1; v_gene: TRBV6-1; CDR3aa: CASSEAAWDRSMNTEAFF
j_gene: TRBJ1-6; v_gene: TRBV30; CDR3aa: CAWNGSPNNSPLHF
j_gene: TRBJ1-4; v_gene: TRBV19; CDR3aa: CASSVGGAFYGEKLFF
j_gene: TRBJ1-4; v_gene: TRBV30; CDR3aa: CAGAQTGGEKLFF
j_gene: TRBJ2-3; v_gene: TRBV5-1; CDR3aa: CASSFNTDTQYF
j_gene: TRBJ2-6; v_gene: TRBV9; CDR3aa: CASSLGTGILSGANVLTF
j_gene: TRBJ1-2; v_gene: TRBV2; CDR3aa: CASSFRDRADGYTF
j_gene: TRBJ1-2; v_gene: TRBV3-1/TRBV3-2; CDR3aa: CASSGGQSYGYTF
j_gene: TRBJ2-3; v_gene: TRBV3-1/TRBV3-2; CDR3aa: CASSQGTGVDTQYF
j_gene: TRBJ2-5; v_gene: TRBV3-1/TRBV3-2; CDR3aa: CASSSRLGGGARETQYF
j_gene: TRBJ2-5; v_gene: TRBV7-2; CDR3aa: CASSSVLFFEVETQYF
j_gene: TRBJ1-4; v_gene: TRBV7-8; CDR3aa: CASSLAGVNEKLFF
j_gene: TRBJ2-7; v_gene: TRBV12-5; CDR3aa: CASGWGQARSYEQYF
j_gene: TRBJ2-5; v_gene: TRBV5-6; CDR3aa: CASSPAGAEGETQYF
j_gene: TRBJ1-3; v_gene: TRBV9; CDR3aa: CASSVGRLSGGNTIYF
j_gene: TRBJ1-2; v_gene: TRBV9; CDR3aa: CASSVDARRQPTGANYGYTF
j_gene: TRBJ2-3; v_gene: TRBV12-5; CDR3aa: CASGLVIAGGPDTQYF
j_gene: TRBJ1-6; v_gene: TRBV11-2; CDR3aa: CASSLETGNSPLHF
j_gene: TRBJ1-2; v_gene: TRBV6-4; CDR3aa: CASRPNVGALPAYGYTF
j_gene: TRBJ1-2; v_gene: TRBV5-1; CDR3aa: CASSFGDRGPGYGYTF
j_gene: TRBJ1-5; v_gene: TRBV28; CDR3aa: CASSTTGGNQPQHF
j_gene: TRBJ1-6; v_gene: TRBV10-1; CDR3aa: CASRGQGDSPLHF
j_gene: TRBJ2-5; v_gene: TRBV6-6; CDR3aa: CASSPYGIQETQYF
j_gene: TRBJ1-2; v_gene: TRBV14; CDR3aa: CASSPGENYGYTF
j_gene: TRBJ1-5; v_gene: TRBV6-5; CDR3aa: CASQGRQGRNQPQHF
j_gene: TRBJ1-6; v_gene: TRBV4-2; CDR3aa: CASSQALAGTGNSPLHF
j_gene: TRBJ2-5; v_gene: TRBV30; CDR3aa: CAWSVRWGVQETQYF
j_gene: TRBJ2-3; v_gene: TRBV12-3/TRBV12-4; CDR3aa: CASSLRDRDTQYF
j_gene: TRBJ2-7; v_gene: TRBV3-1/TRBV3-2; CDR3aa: CASSQDWTGGYEQYF
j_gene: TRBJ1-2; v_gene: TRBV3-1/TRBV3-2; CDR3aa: CASSQDPGIPTNYGYTF
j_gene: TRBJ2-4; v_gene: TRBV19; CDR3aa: CASETGQARNIQYF
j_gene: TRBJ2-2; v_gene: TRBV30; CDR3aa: CAWIRAGGIAGELFF
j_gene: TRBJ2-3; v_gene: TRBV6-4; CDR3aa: CASSDPGLGVDTQYF
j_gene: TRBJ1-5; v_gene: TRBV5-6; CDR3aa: CASSLAGWNQPQHF
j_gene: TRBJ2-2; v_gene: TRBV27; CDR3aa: CASSLDLERGSGELFF
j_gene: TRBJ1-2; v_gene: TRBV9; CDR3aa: CASSAPGTGKNYGYTF
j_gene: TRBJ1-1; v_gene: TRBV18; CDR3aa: CASSPVAGGHSTEAFF
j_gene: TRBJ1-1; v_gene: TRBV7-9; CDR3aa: CASSYGGGKEAFF
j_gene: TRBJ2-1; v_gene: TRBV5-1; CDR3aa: CASSLGQGQEQFF